The 4 T cell receptor beta chains below all came from one sample that was sequenced in a study of blood T cell repertoires in COVID-19. Clones were read by immunoSEQ multiplex PCR, and TCRdb kept only the in-frame ones, dropping some. The sample includes 150,000 to 200,000 clones, around 84% of them seen just once. Sequencing was done on a sample of peripheral blood. These TCRs come from a woman older than 75 with acute or convalescent COVID-19.

The rearrangement uses TRBV4-1 and TRBJ2-7; no clear D. Germline V lookup: CDR1 MGHRA, CDR2 YSYEKL. The CDR3 consists of 16 residues. Trimming took off 0 bases at V and 4 bases at J, with 16 bases between the two ends. The CDR3 bases are TGCGCCAGCAGCCAAGATTTTGTAAGACACAATTACGAGCAGTACTTC. Translation gives CASSQDFVRHNYEQYF.

V is TRBV6-6 and J is TRBJ2-7, with TRBD2 matching over 9 bases. The J segment lost 2 bases and the V segment lost 7 bases, leaving 12 bases of the junction unmatched. CDR3 length equals 16 residues. Germline V lookup: CDR1 MNHNY, CDR2 SVGAGI (reference sequence). CDR3 sequence: CASKQREASETYEQYF. Written as DNA, the CDR3 is TGTGCCAGCAAACAGCGGGAGGCCTCCGAGACCTACGAGCAGTACTTC.

The chain employs TRBV7-9 and TRBJ1-6; D uncertain. The CDR3 has 14 residues. From germline, CDR1 is SEHNR and CDR2 FQNEAQ (reference sequence). V lost 4 bases, J lost 6 bases, and 10 bases lay in between. The CDR3 coding sequence is TGTGCCAGCAGCTCCACAGTGTCTAATTCACCCCTCCACTTT. It specifies CASSSTVSNSPLHF.

The chain combines TRBV19 with TRBJ1-2, with a possible D match to TRBD1 (6 bases). This CDR3 region has 12 residues. Germline values: CDR1 LNHDA, CDR2 SQIVND (reference sequence). V gave up 6 bases and J gave up 10 bases, with 15 bases separating them. CDR3 sequence reads: CASRILQGNYTF. The CDR3 DNA is TGTGCCAGTAGGATTCTACAGGGCAACTACACCTTC.